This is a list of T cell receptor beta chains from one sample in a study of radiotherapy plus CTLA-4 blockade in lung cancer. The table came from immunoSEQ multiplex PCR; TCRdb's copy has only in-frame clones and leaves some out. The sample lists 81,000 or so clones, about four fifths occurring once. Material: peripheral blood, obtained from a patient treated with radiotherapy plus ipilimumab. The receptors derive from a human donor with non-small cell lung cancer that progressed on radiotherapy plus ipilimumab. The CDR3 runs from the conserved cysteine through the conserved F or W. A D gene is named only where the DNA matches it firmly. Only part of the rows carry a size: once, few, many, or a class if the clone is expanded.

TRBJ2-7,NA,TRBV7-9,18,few,TGTGCCAGCAGCTTAAGTGGGAGAGGAGGGACAGCCTCCTACGAGCAGTACTTC,CASSLSGRGGTASYEQYF
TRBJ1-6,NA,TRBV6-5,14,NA,TGTGCCAGCAGTAGAGGGTCCTTACACTCACCCCTCCACTTT,CASSRGSLHSPLHF
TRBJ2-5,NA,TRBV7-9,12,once,TGTGCCAGCAGCATACAACAAGAGACCCAGTACTTC,CASSIQQETQYF
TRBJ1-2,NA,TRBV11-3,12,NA,TGTGCCAGCAGCTCCAGGGGCTATGGCTACACCTTC,CASSSRGYGYTF
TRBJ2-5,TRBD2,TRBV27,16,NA,TGTGCCAGCAGTCCCAGATGGCTAGCGGGACAAGAGACCCAGTACTTC,CASSPRWLAGQETQYF
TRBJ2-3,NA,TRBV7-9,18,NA,TGTGCCAGCAGCTTAGACAACCTCCCAGGAACTAGCACAGATACGCAGTATTTT,CASSLDNLPGTSTDTQYF
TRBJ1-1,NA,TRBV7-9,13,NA,TGTGCCAGCAGCTCCTCGGAGAGGATTACGGCTTTCTTT,CASSSSERITAFF
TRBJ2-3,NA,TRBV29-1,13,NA,TGCAGCGTCCCGACAGTTAGCACAGATACGCAGTATTTT,CSVPTVSTDTQYF
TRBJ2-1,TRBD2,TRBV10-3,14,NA,TGTGCCATCAGTCCGGGGGGATCCTACAATGAGCAGTTCTTC,CAISPGGSYNEQFF
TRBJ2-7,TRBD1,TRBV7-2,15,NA,TGTGCCAGCAGCCCCTCGGGACAGTTTACTTACGAGCAGTACTTC,CASSPSGQFTYEQYF
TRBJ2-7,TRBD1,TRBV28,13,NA,TGTGCCAGCAGGGCAGGGGGCCGGTACGAGCAGTACTTC,CASRAGGRYEQYF
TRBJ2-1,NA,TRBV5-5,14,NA,TGTGCCAGCAGCTTACAAACGAGGAGGAATGAGCAGTTCTTC,CASSLQTRRNEQFF
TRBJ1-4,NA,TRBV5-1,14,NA,TGCGCCAGCAGCGCCAGCGCAACTAATGAAAAACTGTTTTTT,CASSASATNEKLFF
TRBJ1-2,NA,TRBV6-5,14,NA,TGTGCCAGCAGACGCAACAGGGATAACTATGGCTACACCTTC,CASRRNRDNYGYTF
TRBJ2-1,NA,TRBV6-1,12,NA,TGTGCCAGCAGAGGGGACGGGAATGAGCAGTTCTTC,CASRGDGNEQFF
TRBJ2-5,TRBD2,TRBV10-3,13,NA,TGTGCCATCCGTCCGGGGAGGGCAGAGACCCAGTACTTC,CAIRPGRAETQYF
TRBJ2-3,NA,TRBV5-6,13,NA,TGTGCCAGCAGCTTGGGGCAGCCGTATACGCAGTATTTT,CASSLGQPYTQYF
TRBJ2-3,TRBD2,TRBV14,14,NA,TGTGCCAGCAGCCAAGGGACTAGCGCCCTTACGCAGTATTTT,CASSQGTSALTQYF
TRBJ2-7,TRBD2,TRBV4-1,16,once,TGCGCCAGCAGCCGGTCGCTAGCGGGGACGATCTACGAGCAGTACTTC,CASSRSLAGTIYEQYF